These T cell receptor beta chains were read from a single sample in a study of follicular helper T cells after annual influenza vaccination. Using immunoSEQ multiplex PCR, the repertoire was profiled, and TCRdb retains in-frame clones only, with some absent. The table has 800 to 1,000 clones, over 65% seen once; the top ten hold about 3.8%. The sequenced sample was CXCR5+ CD38+ circulating T follicular helper cells from blood, obtained on the day of influenza vaccination. The origin of the receptors is an adult who received the influenza vaccine. Each CDR3 is given with its conserved first and last residue. Each record gives: clone size, V gene, J gene, D gene, CDR3 DNA, CDR3 protein. D genes are given only for firm matches. Only some rows state a clone size, as once, few, many or a class for expanded clones.

clone size: -; V gene: TRBV9; J gene: TRBJ2-3; D gene: -; CDR3 DNA: TGTGCCAGCAGCGTAGCTCTGAGTGTTACAGATACGCAGTATTTT; CDR3 protein: CASSVALSVTDTQYF
clone size: -; V gene: TRBV4-2; J gene: TRBJ1-6; D gene: -; CDR3 DNA: TGTGCCAGCAGCCAAGAGGGTGGGCATTCACCCCTCCACTTT; CDR3 protein: CASSQEGGHSPLHF
clone size: -; V gene: TRBV18; J gene: TRBJ2-7; D gene: -; CDR3 DNA: TGTGCCAGCTCACCGGTGACAGGACCCTCGGGGGAGCAGTACTTC; CDR3 protein: CASSPVTGPSGEQYF
clone size: -; V gene: TRBV7-6; J gene: TRBJ2-3; D gene: -; CDR3 DNA: TGTGCCAGCAGCTTAGCCCCCGCTCTGGTGGATACGCAGTATTTT; CDR3 protein: CASSLAPALVDTQYF
clone size: -; V gene: TRBV7-9; J gene: TRBJ2-1; D gene: -; CDR3 DNA: TGTGCCAGCAGCTTAGTAGCTGCCGAGCAGTTCTTC; CDR3 protein: CASSLVAAEQFF
clone size: -; V gene: TRBV7-6; J gene: TRBJ2-5; D gene: TRBD2; CDR3 DNA: TGTGCCAGCAGCTTAGCGGGGTCGGGCGGGGGGCCCGGTGAGACCCAGTACTTC; CDR3 protein: CASSLAGSGGGPGETQYF
clone size: -; V gene: TRBV5-1; J gene: TRBJ2-1; D gene: TRBD1; CDR3 DNA: TGCGCCAGCAGCTTGGGTGGGACAGGGGGCAATGAGCAGTTCTTC; CDR3 protein: CASSLGGTGGNEQFF
clone size: once; V gene: TRBV15; J gene: TRBJ2-1; D gene: TRBD2; CDR3 DNA: TGTGCCACCAGCAGAGATGGGCTAGTAGCGGGGGGCGACAATGAGCAGTTCTTC; CDR3 protein: CATSRDGLVAGGDNEQFF
clone size: -; V gene: TRBV7-7; J gene: TRBJ2-6; D gene: -; CDR3 DNA: TGTGCCAGCAGCATGCCACAAAGTCGGGCCAACGTCCTGACTTTC; CDR3 protein: CASSMPQSRANVLTF
clone size: -; V gene: TRBV6-1; J gene: TRBJ2-3; D gene: -; CDR3 DNA: TGTGCCAGCAGTGAAGCGCTAGATACGCAGTATTTT; CDR3 protein: CASSEALDTQYF
clone size: -; V gene: TRBV7-9; J gene: TRBJ2-2; D gene: -; CDR3 DNA: TGTGCCAGCAGCTTACGGGGGCAGGGGAGGCCCGGGGAGCTGTTTTTT; CDR3 protein: CASSLRGQGRPGELFF
clone size: -; V gene: TRBV27; J gene: TRBJ1-2; D gene: -; CDR3 DNA: TGTGCCAGCAGTAAACAGGGTTCGAGGGGCTACACCTTC; CDR3 protein: CASSKQGSRGYTF
clone size: -; V gene: TRBV9; J gene: TRBJ1-4; D gene: -; CDR3 DNA: TGTGCCAGCAGCGTAGCCGGGGGGCAGTTAGGTGAAAAACTGTTTTTT; CDR3 protein: CASSVAGGQLGEKLFF
clone size: -; V gene: TRBV6-5; J gene: TRBJ1-3; D gene: -; CDR3 DNA: TGTGCCAGCAGCCAGGCGCCGGGACCGGTAAACACCATATATTTT; CDR3 protein: CASSQAPGPVNTIYF
clone size: -; V gene: TRBV10-3; J gene: TRBJ2-7; D gene: -; CDR3 DNA: TGTGCCATCAGTGAGTGGGCGACAGAGCAGTACTTC; CDR3 protein: CAISEWATEQYF
clone size: once; V gene: TRBV2; J gene: TRBJ1-4; D gene: TRBD1; CDR3 DNA: TGTGCCAGCAGTATTCAGGGGGCTGCTAATGAAAAACTGTTTTTT; CDR3 protein: CASSIQGAANEKLFF
clone size: few; V gene: TRBV5-1; J gene: TRBJ2-2; D gene: -; CDR3 DNA: TGCGCCAGCAGTTCCTCGGCGGGCGGCACCGGGGAGCTGTTTTTT; CDR3 protein: CASSSSAGGTGELFF
clone size: -; V gene: TRBV12-5; J gene: TRBJ2-7; D gene: -; CDR3 DNA: TGTGCTAGTGGTTTGATGGCAGGGGCCTACGAGCAGTACTTC; CDR3 protein: CASGLMAGAYEQYF
clone size: -; V gene: TRBV10-3; J gene: TRBJ2-1; D gene: TRBD2; CDR3 DNA: TGTGCCATCAGGGGGACTAGCGATGGGCATGAGCAGTTCTTC; CDR3 protein: CAIRGTSDGHEQFF
clone size: -; V gene: TRBV2; J gene: TRBJ2-6; D gene: -; CDR3 DNA: TGTGCCAGCAGGCAGGGCTCTCGTACTGGGGCCAACGTCCTGACTTTC; CDR3 protein: CASRQGSRTGANVLTF
clone size: -; V gene: TRBV21-1; J gene: TRBJ1-3; D gene: -; CDR3 DNA: TGTGCCAGCAGCAAAGCGCTCGGACAGGGGAGAGTGACTGTGAATTTT; CDR3 protein: CASSKALGQGRVTVNF
clone size: -; V gene: TRBV5-1; J gene: TRBJ1-1; D gene: -; CDR3 DNA: TGCGCCAGCAGCTTGGGGAATCTCCATCTGGCCGGCACTGAAGCTTTCTTT; CDR3 protein: CASSLGNLHLAGTEAFF
clone size: -; V gene: TRBV7-2; J gene: TRBJ2-3; D gene: -; CDR3 DNA: TGTGCCAGCAGCTTAGTTCCGTCCATCATCACAGATACGCAGTATTTT; CDR3 protein: CASSLVPSIITDTQYF
clone size: -; V gene: TRBV25-1; J gene: TRBJ1-2; D gene: -; CDR3 DNA: TGTGCCAGCAGTGATTCCTCCGGGGGCGCGGGGGGCTACACCTTC; CDR3 protein: CASSDSSGGAGGYTF
clone size: -; V gene: TRBV25-1; J gene: TRBJ1-4; D gene: TRBD1; CDR3 DNA: TGTGCCAGCAGACCGGACAGGGGAAATGAAAAACTGTTTTTT; CDR3 protein: CASRPDRGNEKLFF
clone size: -; V gene: TRBV6-1; J gene: TRBJ2-5; D gene: -; CDR3 DNA: TGTGCCAGCAGTGAAAGGGCAGGGGAGAACCAAGAGACCCAGTACTTC; CDR3 protein: CASSERAGENQETQYF
clone size: -; V gene: TRBV5-1; J gene: TRBJ2-7; D gene: -; CDR3 DNA: TGCGCCAGCAGAAGAGAGTACGAGCAGTACTTC; CDR3 protein: CASRREYEQYF
clone size: -; V gene: TRBV12-5; J gene: TRBJ2-1; D gene: -; CDR3 DNA: TGTGCTAGGCCCTCCCCGTTGCCGGGGCCCTACAATGAGCAGTTCTTC; CDR3 protein: CARPSPLPGPYNEQFF
clone size: -; V gene: TRBV7-2; J gene: TRBJ2-7; D gene: TRBD1; CDR3 DNA: TGTGCCAGCAGCTTAGAGGGGACAGGGGGCCACGAGCAGTACTTC; CDR3 protein: CASSLEGTGGHEQYF
clone size: -; V gene: TRBV19; J gene: TRBJ2-7; D gene: TRBD1; CDR3 DNA: TGTGCCAGTAGTACCGGGACAGGGAACGAGCAGTACTTC; CDR3 protein: CASSTGTGNEQYF
clone size: once; V gene: TRBV15; J gene: TRBJ2-5; D gene: TRBD1; CDR3 DNA: TGTGCCACCAGCAGGGACAGGGGGCAGGAGACCCAGTACTTC; CDR3 protein: CATSRDRGQETQYF
clone size: few; V gene: TRBV2; J gene: TRBJ1-6; D gene: -; CDR3 DNA: TGTGCCAGCAGTGAACAGAAAAATTCACCCCTCCACTTT; CDR3 protein: CASSEQKNSPLHF